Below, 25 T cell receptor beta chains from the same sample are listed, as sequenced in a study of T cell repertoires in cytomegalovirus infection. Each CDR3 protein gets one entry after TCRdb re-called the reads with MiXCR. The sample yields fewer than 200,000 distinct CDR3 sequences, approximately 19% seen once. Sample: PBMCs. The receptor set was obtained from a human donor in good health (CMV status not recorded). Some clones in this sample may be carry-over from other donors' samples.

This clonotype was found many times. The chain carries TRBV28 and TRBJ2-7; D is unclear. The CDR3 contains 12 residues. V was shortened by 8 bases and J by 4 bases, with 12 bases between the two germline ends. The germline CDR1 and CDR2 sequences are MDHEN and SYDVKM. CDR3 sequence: CASWVVPYEQYF. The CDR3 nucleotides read TGTGCCAGCTGGGTCGTACCTTACGAGCAGTACTTC. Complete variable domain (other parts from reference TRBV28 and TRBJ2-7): DVKVTQSSRYLVKRTGEKVFLECVQDMDHENMFWYRQDPGLGLRLIYFSYDVKMKEKGDIPEGYSVSREKKERFSLILESASTNQTSMYLCASWVVPYEQYFGPGTRLTVT.

The CDR3 region is CASSSKKTETQYF. The CDR3 DNA reads TGTGCCAGCAGCAGCAAAAAGACCGAGACCCAGTACTTC. V usage is TRBV14 and J usage is TRBJ2-5; D ambiguous. The CDR3 sequence is 13 residues long. With 5 bases removed from V and 5 bases from J, the gap between germline ends came to 12 bases. The germline CDR1 and CDR2 sequences are SGHDN and FVKESK. The full variable domain, with the rest looked up from reference TRBV14 and TRBJ2-5, is EAGVTQFPSHSVIEKGQTVTLRCDPISGHDNLYWYRRVMGKEIKFLLHFVKESKQDESGMPNNRFLAERTGGTYSTLKVQPAELEDSGVYFCASSSKKTETQYFGPGTRLLVL.

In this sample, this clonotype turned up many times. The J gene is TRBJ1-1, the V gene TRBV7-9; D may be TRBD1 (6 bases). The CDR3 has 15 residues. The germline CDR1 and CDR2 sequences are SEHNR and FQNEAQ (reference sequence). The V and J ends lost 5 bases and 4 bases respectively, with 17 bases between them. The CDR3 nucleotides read TGTGCCAGCAGCCTTGCCGGGGGGCTGGGCACTGAAGCTTTCTTT. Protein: CASSLAGGLGTEAFF.

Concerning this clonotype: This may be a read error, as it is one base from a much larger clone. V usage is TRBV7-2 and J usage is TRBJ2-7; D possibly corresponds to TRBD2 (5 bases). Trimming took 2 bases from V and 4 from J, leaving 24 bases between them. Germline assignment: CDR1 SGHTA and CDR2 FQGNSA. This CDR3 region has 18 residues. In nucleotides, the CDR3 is TGTGCCAGCAGCTTAATTTGGGCTAGCAGAAATTTAGGGTACGAGCAGTACTTC. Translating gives CASSLIWASRNLGYEQYF.

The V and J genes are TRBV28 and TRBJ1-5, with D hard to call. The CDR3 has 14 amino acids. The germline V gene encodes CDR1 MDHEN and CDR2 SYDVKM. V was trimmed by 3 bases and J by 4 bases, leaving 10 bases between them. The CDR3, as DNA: TGTGCCAGCAGTTTCCAGGCTGTTAATCAGCCCCAGCATTTT. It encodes CASSFQAVNQPQHF.

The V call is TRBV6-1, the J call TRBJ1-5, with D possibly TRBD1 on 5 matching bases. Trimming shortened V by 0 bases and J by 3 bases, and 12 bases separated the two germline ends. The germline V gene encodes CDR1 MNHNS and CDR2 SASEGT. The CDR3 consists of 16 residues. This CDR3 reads CASSEATGHINQPQHF. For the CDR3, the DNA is TGTGCCAGCAGTGAAGCGACTGGACACATCAATCAGCCCCAGCATTTT.

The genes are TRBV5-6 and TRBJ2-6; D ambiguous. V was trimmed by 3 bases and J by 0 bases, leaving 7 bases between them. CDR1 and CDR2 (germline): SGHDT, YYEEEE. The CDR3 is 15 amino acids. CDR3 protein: CASSSFGSGANVLTF. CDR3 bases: TGTGCCAGCAGCTCCTTCGGCTCTGGGGCCAACGTCCTGACTTTC.

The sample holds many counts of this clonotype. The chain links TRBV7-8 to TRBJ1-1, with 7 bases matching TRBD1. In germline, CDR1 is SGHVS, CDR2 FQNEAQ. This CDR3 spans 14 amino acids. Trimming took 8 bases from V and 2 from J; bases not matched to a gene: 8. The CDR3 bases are TGTGCCAGCCAAAGTTACAGGGGAAACACTGAAGCTTTCTTT. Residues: CASQSYRGNTEAFF.

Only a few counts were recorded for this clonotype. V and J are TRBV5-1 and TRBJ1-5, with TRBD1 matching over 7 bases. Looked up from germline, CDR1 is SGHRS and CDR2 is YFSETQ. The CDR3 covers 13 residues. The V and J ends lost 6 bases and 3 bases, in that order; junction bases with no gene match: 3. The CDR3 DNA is TGCGCCAGCAAGGACAGGTTCAATCAGCCCCAGCATTTT. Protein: CASKDRFNQPQHF.

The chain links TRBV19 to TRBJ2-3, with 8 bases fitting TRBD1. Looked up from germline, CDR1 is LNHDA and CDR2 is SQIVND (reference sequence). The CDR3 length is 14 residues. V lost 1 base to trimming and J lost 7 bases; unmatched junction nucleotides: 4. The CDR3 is CASSIGQGAYTQYF. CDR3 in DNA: TGTGCCAGTAGTATAGGGCAGGGGGCTTATACGCAGTATTTT. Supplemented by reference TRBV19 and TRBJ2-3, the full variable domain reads DGGITQSPKYLFRKEGQNVTLSCEQNLNHDAMYWYRQDPGQGLRLIYYSQIVNDFQKGDIAEGYSVSREKKESFPLTVTSAQKNPTAFYLCASSIGQGAYTQYFGPGTRLTVL.

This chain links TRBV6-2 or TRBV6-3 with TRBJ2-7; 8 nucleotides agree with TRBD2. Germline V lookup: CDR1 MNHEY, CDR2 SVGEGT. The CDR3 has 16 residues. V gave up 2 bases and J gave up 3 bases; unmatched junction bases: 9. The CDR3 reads CASSYGPREGYYEQYF. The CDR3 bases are TGTGCCAGCAGTTACGGTCCTCGGGAGGGGTACTACGAGCAGTACTTC.

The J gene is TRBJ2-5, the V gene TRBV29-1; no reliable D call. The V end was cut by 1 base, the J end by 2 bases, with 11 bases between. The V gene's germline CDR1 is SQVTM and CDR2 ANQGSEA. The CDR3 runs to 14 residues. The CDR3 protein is CSVEVGPEQETQYF. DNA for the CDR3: TGCAGCGTTGAAGTCGGGCCCGAGCAAGAGACCCAGTACTTC.

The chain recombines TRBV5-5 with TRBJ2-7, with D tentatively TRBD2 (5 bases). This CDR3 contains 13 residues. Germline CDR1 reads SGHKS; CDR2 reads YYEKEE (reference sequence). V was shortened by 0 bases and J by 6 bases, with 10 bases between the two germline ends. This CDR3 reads CASSLDPGIEQYF. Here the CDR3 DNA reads TGTGCCAGCAGCTTGGATCCGGGAATCGAGCAGTACTTC.

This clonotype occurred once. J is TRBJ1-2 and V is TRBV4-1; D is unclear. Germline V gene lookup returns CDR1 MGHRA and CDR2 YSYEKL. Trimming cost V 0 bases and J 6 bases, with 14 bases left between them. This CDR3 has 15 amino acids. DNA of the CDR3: TGCGCCAGCAGCCAAGAGCACGCGACCTCAAATGGCTACACCTTC. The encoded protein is CASSQEHATSNGYTF.

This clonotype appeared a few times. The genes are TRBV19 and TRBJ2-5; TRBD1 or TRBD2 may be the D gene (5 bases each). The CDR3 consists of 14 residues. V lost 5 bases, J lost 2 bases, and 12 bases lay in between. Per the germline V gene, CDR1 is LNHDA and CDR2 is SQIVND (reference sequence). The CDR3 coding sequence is TGTGCCAGTAGTTGGGGACCGACACAAGAGACCCAGTACTTC. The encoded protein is CASSWGPTQETQYF.

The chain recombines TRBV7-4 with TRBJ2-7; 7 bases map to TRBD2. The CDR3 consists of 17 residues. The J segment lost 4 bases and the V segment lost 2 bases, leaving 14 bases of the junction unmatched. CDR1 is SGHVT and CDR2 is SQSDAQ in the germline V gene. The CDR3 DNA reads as TGTGCCAGCAGCTTATCAAAAGGGTCGGGAGGATCTTACGAGCAGTACTTC. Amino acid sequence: CASSLSKGSGGSYEQYF.

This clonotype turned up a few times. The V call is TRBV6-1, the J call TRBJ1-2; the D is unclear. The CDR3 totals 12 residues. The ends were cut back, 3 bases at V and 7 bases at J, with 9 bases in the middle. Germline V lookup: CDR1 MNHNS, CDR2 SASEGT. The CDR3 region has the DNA TGTGCCAGCAGTGAGGGTTTCGCTGGCTACACCTTC. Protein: CASSEGFAGYTF.

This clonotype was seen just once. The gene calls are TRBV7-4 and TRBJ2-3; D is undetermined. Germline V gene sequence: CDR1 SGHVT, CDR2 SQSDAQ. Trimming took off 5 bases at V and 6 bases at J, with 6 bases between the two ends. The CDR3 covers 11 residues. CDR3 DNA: TGTGCCAGCAGCACTAAGGATACGCAGTATTTT. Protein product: CASSTKDTQYF.

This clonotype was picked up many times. The CDR3 coding sequence is TGTGCCAGCAGCTCGGTCTCGGGACAGGGGTATTACAATGAGCAGTTCTTC. The encoded protein is CASSSVSGQGYYNEQFF. This sequence joins TRBV7-2 and TRBJ2-1; TRBD1 agrees at 10 bases. Per the germline V gene, CDR1 is SGHTA and CDR2 is FQGNSA. V was pared by 4 bases and J by 4 bases, with 10 bases of the junction left unmatched. CDR3 length equals 17 residues.

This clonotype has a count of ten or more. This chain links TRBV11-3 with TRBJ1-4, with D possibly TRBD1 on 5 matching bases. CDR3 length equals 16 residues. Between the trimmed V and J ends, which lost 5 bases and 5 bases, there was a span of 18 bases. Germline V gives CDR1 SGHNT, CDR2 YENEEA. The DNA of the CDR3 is TGTGCCAGCAGCCCGCCGAGCAGGGTGACGAATGAAAAACTGTTTTTT. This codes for CASSPPSRVTNEKLFF. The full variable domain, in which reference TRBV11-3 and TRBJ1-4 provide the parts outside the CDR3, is EAGVVQSPRYKIIEKKQPVAFWCNPISGHNTLYWYLQNLGQGPELLIRYENEEAVDDSQLPKDRFSAERLKGVDSTLKIQPAELGDSAVYLCASSPPSRVTNEKLFFGSGTQLSVL.

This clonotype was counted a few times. CDR3 protein: CSLLGTASTDTQYF. The CDR3 DNA reads as TGCAGTCTCCTGGGGACTGCTAGCACAGATACGCAGTATTTT. This chain links TRBV29-1 with TRBJ2-3; weak D call: TRBD2 (6 bases). This CDR3 comprises 14 residues. The germline CDR1 and CDR2 sequences are SQVTM and ANQGSEA.

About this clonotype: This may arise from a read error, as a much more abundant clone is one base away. As DNA, the CDR3 is TGTGCCAGCAGCGGGACCGGCACAGATACGCAGTATTTT. Translation gives CASSGTGTDTQYF. V usage is TRBV6-6 and J usage is TRBJ2-3, with D possibly being TRBD1 or TRBD2 (5 bases each). Germline V gene sequence: CDR1 MNHNY, CDR2 SVGAGI (reference sequence). The CDR3 is 13 residues long. V was trimmed by 6 bases and J by 1 base, leaving 8 bases between them.

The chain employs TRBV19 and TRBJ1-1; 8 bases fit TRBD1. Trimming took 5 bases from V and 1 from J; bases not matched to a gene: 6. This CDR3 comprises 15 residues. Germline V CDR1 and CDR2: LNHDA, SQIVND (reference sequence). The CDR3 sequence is CASSSRQGTNTEAFF. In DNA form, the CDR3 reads TGTGCCAGTAGTTCCAGACAGGGGACGAACACTGAAGCTTTCTTT.

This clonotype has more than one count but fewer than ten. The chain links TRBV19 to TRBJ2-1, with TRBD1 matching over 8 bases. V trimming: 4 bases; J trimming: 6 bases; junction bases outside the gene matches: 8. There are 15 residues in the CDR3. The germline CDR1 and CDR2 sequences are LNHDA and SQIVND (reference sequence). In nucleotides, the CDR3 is TGTGCCAGTAGTAAGGACAGGGAGGCCTCCAATGAGCAGTTCTTC. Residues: CASSKDREASNEQFF.

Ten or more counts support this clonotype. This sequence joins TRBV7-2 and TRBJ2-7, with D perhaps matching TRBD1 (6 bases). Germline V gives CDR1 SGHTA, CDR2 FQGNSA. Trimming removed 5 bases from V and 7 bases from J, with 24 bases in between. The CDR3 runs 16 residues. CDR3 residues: CASSGTGTNQVEEQYF. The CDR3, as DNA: TGTGCCAGCAGCGGAACCGGGACAAATCAAGTCGAGGAGCAGTACTTC.